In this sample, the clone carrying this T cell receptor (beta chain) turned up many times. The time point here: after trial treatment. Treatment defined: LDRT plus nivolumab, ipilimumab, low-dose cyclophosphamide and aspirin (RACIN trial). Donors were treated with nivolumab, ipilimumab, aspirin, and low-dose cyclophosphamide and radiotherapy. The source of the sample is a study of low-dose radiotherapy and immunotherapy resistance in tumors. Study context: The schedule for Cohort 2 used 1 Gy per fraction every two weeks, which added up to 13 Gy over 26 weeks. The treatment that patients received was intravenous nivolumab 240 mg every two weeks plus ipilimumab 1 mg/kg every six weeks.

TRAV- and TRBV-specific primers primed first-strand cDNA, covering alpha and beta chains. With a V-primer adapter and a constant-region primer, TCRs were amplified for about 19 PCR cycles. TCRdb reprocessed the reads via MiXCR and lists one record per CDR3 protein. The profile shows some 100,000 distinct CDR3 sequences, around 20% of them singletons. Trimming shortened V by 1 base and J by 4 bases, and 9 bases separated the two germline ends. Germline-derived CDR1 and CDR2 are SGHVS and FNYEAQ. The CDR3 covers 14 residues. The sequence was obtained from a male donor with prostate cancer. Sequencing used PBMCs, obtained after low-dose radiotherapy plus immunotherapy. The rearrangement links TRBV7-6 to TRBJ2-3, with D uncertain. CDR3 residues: CASSLGPWPDTQYF. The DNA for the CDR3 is TGTGCCAGCAGCTTAGGGCCTTGGCCAGATACGCAGTATTTT. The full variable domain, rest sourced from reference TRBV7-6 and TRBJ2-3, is GAGVSQSPRYKVTKRGQDVALRCDPISGHVSLYWYRQALGQGPEFLTYFNYEAQQDKSGLPNDRFSAERPEGSISTLTIQRTEQRDSAMYRCASSLGPWPDTQYFGPGTRLTVL.